The T cell receptor beta chain described here comes from a study of cytomegalovirus exposure and HLA in healthy donors. Study-level findings and limits: Rare sequences made up most TCRs, while some public TCRs were found in many donors. An Asian-associated ancestry cluster reportedly showed fewer N-insertions than the approximately 630-donor mean in a later analysis. As was reported, the HLA-A and HLA-B alleles of most subjects were accurately predicted from TCR beta sequences.

In the case of this clone: The antigen remains unidentified.

This CDR3 region has 16 residues. The V gene's germline CDR1 is MGHDK and CDR2 SYGVNS. V was pared by 4 bases and J by 2 bases, with 6 bases of the junction left unmatched. PCR employed 60 Vbeta and 13 Jbeta primers. In the study's own analysis: Later, some 75 million unique TCR beta chains were counted in an analysis, and approximately 10 million of them were shared. The table came from immunoSEQ multiplex PCR; TCRdb's copy has only in-frame clones and leaves some out. D and trimming were read from the DNA, whereas the V and J calls and clone size are those reported in that table. This sample's clone table lists fewer than 95,000 clones.

V usage is TRBV25-1 and J usage is TRBJ2-3, with 10 bases fitting TRBD1. The sample taken for sequencing was PBMCs. This receptor was obtained from a woman aged 40 to 50 in good health and CMV-seropositive. In nucleotides, the CDR3 is TGTGCCAGCAGTGCCGGGGACAGGGGCTTCACAGATACGCAGTATTTT. This codes for CASSAGDRGFTDTQYF.